A single sample is the source of the 16 T cell receptor beta chains below, sequenced in a study of blood T cell repertoires in COVID-19. The method was immunoSEQ multiplex PCR; TCRdb's version includes in-frame clones alone and lacks a portion of them. Here the sample spans 140,000 or so clones, approximately 79% being singletons. Sequencing was carried out using peripheral blood. The source of these receptors is a man aged 50 to 59 with active or convalescent COVID-19.

The CDR3 DNA follows: TGTGCCAGCAGCTGGGAGCAGGGGCAATACAATGAGCAGTTCTTC. This sequence encodes CASSWEQGQYNEQFF. The V call is TRBV5-5, the J call TRBJ2-1; tentatively, D is TRBD1 (6 bases). The V gene's germline CDR1 is SGHKS and CDR2 YYEKEE (reference sequence). The length of the CDR3 is 15 residues. Trimming took off 3 bases at V and 4 bases at J, with 14 bases between the two ends.

This clone was counted a few times. The chain employs TRBV29-1 and TRBJ1-1; TRBD1 agrees at 8 bases. Germline V gene lookup returns CDR1 SQVTM and CDR2 ANQGSEA. V shed 3 bases and J 4 bases; nucleotides not matched to a gene: 7. This CDR3 comprises 14 residues. The CDR3 region is CSVDAQGAGTEAFF. In DNA form, the CDR3 reads TGCAGCGTTGATGCCCAGGGGGCAGGCACTGAAGCTTTCTTT.

The CDR3 sequence is CASSTPGRGGERDEQYF. The CDR3 region has the DNA TGTGCCAGTAGTACCCCAGGAAGGGGAGGGGAGAGGGACGAGCAGTACTTC. The genes are TRBV19 and TRBJ2-7, with TRBD2 matching over 7 bases. Losses at the gene ends were 4 bases for V and 5 bases for J; bases not matched to a gene: 17. Looked up from germline, CDR1 is LNHDA and CDR2 is SQIVND (reference sequence). CDR3 size: 17 residues. Looking up the rest from reference TRBV19 and TRBJ2-7 gives the full variable domain: DGGITQSPKYLFRKEGQNVTLSCEQNLNHDAMYWYRQDPGQGLRLIYYSQIVNDFQKGDIAEGYSVSREKKESFPLTVTSAQKNPTAFYLCASSTPGRGGERDEQYFGPGTRLTVT.

The chain couples TRBV19 to TRBJ2-7; 8 nucleotides align to TRBD1. V was pared by 8 bases and J by 3 bases, with 9 bases of the junction left unmatched. Per germline, CDR1 LNHDA and CDR2 SQIVND (reference sequence). The CDR3 covers 14 residues. The CDR3 reads CASALRDRSYEQYF. The DNA of the CDR3 is TGTGCCAGTGCCCTCCGGGACAGGAGCTACGAGCAGTACTTC.

Concerning this clone itself: One end of the junction is discordant with germline, which a read error may explain. The chain is built from TRBV7-7 and TRBJ2-3; D is ambiguous. This CDR3 has 14 amino acids. Germline V lookup: CDR1 SSHAT, CDR2 FNYEAQ (reference sequence). The CDR3 DNA reads TGTGCTAGCAGCTTAGATCGGGGCACAGATACGCAGTATTTT. Protein sequence: CASSLDRGTDTQYF.

Comment on this clone: The junction departs from germline at one end; a sequencing error may be responsible. J is TRBJ1-1 and V is TRBV19; 7 bases agree with TRBD1. Germline V gene data show CDR1 as LNHDA and CDR2 as SQIVND (reference sequence). This CDR3 has 13 amino acids. CDR3 loop: CASKGQVGAPPVF. The DNA for the CDR3 is TGTGCCAGCAAAGGACAGGTTGGAGCCCCCCCGGTCTTT.

This rearrangement joins TRBV10-3 to TRBJ2-5, with D tentatively TRBD2 (6 bases). Germline assignment: CDR1 ENHRY and CDR2 SYGVKD. The length of the CDR3 is 14 residues. With 2 bases removed from V and 5 bases from J, the gap between germline ends came to 12 bases. CDR3 in amino acids: CAISESPRGETQYF. CDR3 bases: TGTGCCATCAGTGAGAGCCCACGGGGGGAGACCCAGTACTTC.

In this sample, this clone turned up a few times. The rearrangement joins TRBV19 to TRBJ1-4; tentatively, D is TRBD1 (5 bases). CDR3 size: 14 residues. V was shortened by 4 bases and J by 7 bases, with 13 bases between the two germline ends. Looked up from germline, CDR1 is LNHDA and CDR2 is SQIVND (reference sequence). The CDR3 reads CASSKGDGVEKLFF. The CDR3 DNA is TGTGCCAGTAGTAAAGGGGATGGGGTTGAAAAACTGTTTTTT.

V is TRBV7-9 and J is TRBJ2-3; TRBD2 aligns across 12 bases. This CDR3 has 17 residues. Per germline, CDR1 SEHNR and CDR2 FQNEAQ (reference sequence). The V gene end was trimmed by 0 bases and the J gene end by 1 base; junction bases not matched to a gene: 2. The CDR3 DNA reads as TGTGCCAGCAGCTTAGCGGCTAGCGGGAGGGGCACAGATACGCAGTATTTT. Protein product: CASSLAASGRGTDTQYF.

V gene TRBV19 combines with J gene TRBJ2-3, with 10 bases lining up with TRBD2. The CDR3 sequence is 15 residues long. V shed 7 bases, J shed 1 base, and the junction held 5 bases outside the gene matches. Germline CDR1 reads LNHDA; CDR2 reads SQIVND (reference sequence). The CDR3 DNA is TGTGCCAGTACGGAGCTAGCGGGAGGCACAGATACGCAGTATTTT. Protein: CASTELAGGTDTQYF.

The J gene is TRBJ1-1, the V gene TRBV28, with D perhaps matching TRBD1 (5 bases). Germline assignment: CDR1 MDHEN and CDR2 SYDVKM. CDR3 length equals 13 residues. The V and J ends lost 1 base and 9 bases respectively, with 12 bases between them. CDR3 amino acids: CASSLSRQGKAFF. DNA of the CDR3: TGTGCCAGCAGTTTATCAAGGCAGGGTAAAGCTTTCTTT.

The chain combines TRBV28 with TRBJ1-6; possible D gene TRBD1, 6 bases. Germline CDR1 and CDR2: MDHEN and SYDVKM. Trimming stripped 4 bases from V and 2 bases from J, with 9 bases between. CDR3 length: 15 amino acids. CDR3 loop: CASSSQGTYNSPLHF. The CDR3 DNA follows: TGTGCCAGCAGTTCCCAGGGGACCTATAATTCACCCCTCCACTTT.

The chain carries TRBV4-2 and TRBJ2-7; no clear D gene. Germline-derived CDR1 and CDR2 are LGHNA and YNFKEQ. The CDR3 runs to 14 residues. Between the trimmed V and J ends, which lost 0 bases and 3 bases, there was a span of 9 bases. CDR3 amino acids: CASSQESFVYEQYF. The CDR3 region has the DNA TGTGCCAGCAGCCAAGAGTCGTTTGTCTACGAGCAGTACTTC.

Written as DNA, the CDR3 is TGTGCCAGCAGCGTCGATTCACCCCTCCACTTT. Amino acids: CASSVDSPLHF. The J gene is TRBJ1-6, the V gene TRBV7-9; D not certain. The length of the CDR3 is 11 residues. The V gene lost 5 bases and the J gene lost 8 bases, with 4 bases spanning the gap. Germline V CDR1 and CDR2: SEHNR, FQNEAQ (reference sequence).

V gene TRBV6-5 combines with J gene TRBJ1-5; D remains unclear. Trimming cost V 4 bases and J 6 bases, with 10 bases left between them. CDR1 is MNHEY, CDR2 SVGAGI, per germline. The length of the CDR3 is 13 residues. In DNA form, the CDR3 reads TGTGCCAGCAGTTCGGGGTTTCGTCAGCCCCAGCATTTT. This encodes CASSSGFRQPQHF.

V is TRBV4-2 and J is TRBJ2-5, with D tentatively TRBD2 (5 bases). The CDR3 has 14 amino acids. V lost 2 bases, J lost 5 bases, and 12 bases lay in between. Germline CDR1 reads LGHNA; CDR2 reads YNFKEQ. This CDR3 is CASSQPDQRETQYF. The CDR3 coding sequence is TGTGCCAGCAGCCAACCGGACCAGCGGGAGACCCAGTACTTC.